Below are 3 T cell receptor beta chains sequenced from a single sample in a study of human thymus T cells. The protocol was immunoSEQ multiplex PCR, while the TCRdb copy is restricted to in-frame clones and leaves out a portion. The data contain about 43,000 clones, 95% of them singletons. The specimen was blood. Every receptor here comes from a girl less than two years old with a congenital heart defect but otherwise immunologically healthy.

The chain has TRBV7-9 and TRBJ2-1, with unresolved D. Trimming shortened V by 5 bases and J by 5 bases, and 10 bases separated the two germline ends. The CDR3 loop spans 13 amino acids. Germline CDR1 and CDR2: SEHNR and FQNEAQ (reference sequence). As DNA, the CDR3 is TGTGCCAGCAGCAGCTTTGGCGACAATGAGCAGTTCTTC. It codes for CASSSFGDNEQFF. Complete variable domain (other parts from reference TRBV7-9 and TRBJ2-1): DTGVSQNPRHKITKRGQNVTFRCDPISEHNRLYWYRQTLGQGPEFLTYFQNEAQLEKSRLLSDRFSAERPKGSFSTLEIQRTEQGDSAMYLCASSSFGDNEQFFGPGTRLTVL.

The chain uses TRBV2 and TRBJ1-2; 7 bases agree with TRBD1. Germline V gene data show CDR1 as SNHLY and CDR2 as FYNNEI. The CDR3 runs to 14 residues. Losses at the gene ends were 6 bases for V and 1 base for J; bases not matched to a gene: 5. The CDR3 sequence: CASSRDRDNYGYTF. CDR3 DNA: TGTGCCAGCAGCCGGGACAGAGATAACTATGGCTACACCTTC.

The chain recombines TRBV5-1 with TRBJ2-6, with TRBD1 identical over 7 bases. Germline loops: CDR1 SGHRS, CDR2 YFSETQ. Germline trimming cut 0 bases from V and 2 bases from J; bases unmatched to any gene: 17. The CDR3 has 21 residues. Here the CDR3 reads CASSLGNRFGQDRTGANVLTF. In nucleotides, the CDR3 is TGCGCCAGCAGCTTGGGAAATCGTTTTGGACAGGATAGGACTGGGGCCAACGTCCTGACTTTC.